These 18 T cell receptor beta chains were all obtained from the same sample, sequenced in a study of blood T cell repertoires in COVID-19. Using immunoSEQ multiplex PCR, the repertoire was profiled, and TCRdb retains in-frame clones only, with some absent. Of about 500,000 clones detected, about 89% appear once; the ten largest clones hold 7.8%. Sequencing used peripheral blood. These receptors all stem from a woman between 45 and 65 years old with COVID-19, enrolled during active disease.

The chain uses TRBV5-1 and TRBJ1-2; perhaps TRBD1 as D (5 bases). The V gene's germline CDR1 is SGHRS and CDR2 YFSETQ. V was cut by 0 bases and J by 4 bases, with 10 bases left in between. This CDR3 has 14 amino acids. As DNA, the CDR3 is TGCGCCAGCAGCTTGGACCCAGGGCTCTATGGCTACACCTTC. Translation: CASSLDPGLYGYTF.

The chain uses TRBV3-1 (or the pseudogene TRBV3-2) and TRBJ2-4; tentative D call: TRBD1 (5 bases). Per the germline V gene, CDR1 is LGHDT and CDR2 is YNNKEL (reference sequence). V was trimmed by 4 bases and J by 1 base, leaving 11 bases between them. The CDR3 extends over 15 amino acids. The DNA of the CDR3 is TGTGCCAGCAGCCGAAACCCAGGGGCCAAAAACATTCAGTACTTC. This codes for CASSRNPGAKNIQYF.

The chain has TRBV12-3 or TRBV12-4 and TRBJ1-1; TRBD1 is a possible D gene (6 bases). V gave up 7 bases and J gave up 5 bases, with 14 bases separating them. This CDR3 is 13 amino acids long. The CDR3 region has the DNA TGTGCCAGCACCACGGGGGGCGGGACTGAAGCTTTCTTT. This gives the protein CASTTGGGTEAFF.

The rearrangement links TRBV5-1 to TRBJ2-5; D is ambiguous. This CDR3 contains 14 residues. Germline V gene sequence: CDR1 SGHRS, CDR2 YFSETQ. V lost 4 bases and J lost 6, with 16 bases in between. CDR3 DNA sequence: TGCGCCAGCAGCCAAGAGGCGTCGTCCCAGACCCAGTACTTC. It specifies CASSQEASSQTQYF.

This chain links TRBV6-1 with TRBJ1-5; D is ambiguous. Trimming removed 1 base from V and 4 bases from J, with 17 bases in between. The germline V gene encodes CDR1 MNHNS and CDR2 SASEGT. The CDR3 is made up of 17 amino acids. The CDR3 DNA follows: TGTGCCAGCAGTGAAGAAGGGAGCAGGATGGGGAATCAGCCCCAGCATTTT. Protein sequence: CASSEEGSRMGNQPQHF.

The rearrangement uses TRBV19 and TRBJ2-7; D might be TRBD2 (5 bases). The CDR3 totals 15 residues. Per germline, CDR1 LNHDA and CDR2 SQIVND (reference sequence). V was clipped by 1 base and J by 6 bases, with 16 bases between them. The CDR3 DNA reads TGTGCCAGTAGTATAGTCGTGGCTGTAGGAGGCGAGCAGTACTTC. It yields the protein CASSIVVAVGGEQYF.

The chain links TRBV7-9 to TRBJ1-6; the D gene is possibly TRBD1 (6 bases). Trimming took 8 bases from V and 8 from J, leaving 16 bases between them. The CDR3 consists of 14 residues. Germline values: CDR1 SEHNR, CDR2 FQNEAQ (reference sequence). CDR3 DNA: TGTGCCAGCGCGCCTGATGCAGGGGATTCACCCCTCCACTTT. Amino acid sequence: CASAPDAGDSPLHF.

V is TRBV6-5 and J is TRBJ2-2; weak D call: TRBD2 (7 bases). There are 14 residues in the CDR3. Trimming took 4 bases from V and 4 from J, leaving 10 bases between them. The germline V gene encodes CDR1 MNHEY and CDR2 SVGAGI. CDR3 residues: CASSSGGLTGELFF. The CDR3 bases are TGTGCCAGCAGTTCCGGGGGGCTCACCGGGGAGCTGTTTTTT.

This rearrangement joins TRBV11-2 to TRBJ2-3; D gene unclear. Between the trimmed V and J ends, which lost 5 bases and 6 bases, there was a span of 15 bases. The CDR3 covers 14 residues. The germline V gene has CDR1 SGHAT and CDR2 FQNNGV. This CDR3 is CASSRPYAGDTQYF. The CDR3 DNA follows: TGTGCCAGCAGCCGGCCCTACGCCGGGGATACGCAGTATTTT.

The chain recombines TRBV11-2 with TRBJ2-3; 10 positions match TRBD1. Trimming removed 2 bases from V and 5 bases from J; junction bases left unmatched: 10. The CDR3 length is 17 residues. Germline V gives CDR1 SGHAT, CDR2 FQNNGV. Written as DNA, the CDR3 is TGTGCCAGCAGCTTATATAAAGGACAGGGGGGAGGAGATACGCAGTATTTT. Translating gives CASSLYKGQGGGDTQYF.

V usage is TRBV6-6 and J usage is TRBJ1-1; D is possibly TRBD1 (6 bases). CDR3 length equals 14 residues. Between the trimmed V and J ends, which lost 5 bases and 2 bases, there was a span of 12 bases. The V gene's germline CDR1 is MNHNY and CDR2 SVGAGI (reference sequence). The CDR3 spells CASSKAGTNTEAFF. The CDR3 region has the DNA TGTGCCAGCAGTAAGGCCGGGACAAACACTGAAGCTTTCTTT.

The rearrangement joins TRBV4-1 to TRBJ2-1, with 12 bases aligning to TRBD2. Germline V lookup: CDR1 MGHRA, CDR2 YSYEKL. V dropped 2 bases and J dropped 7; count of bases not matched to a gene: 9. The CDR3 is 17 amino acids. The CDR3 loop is CASSQPFLAGGKNEQFF. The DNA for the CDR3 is TGCGCCAGCAGCCAACCCTTCCTAGCGGGGGGGAAGAATGAGCAGTTCTTC.

The CDR3 DNA reads TGTGCCAGTAGTATCAGGGGACAGTTCATGAACACTGAAGCTTTCTTT. Translated, it gives CASSIRGQFMNTEAFF. V and J are TRBV19 and TRBJ1-1, with 7 bases aligning to TRBD1. The germline gives CDR1 LNHDA, CDR2 SQIVND (reference sequence). This CDR3 is built from 16 residues. Germline trimming cut 3 bases from V and 0 bases from J; bases unmatched to any gene: 7.

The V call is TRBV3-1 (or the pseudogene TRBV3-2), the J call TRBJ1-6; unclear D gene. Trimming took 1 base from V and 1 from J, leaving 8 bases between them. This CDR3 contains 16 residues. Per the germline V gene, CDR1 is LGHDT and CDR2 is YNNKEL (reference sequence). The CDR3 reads CASSQVSGSYNSPLHF. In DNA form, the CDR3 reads TGTGCCAGCAGCCAAGTCTCAGGATCCTATAATTCACCCCTCCACTTT.

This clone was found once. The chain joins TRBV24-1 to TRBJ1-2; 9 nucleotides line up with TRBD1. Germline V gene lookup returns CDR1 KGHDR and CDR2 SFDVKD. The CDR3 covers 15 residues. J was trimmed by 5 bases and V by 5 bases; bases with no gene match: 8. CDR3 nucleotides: TGTGCCACCAGTGCCACCTCCGGGACAGGGTATGGCTACACCTTC. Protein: CATSATSGTGYGYTF.

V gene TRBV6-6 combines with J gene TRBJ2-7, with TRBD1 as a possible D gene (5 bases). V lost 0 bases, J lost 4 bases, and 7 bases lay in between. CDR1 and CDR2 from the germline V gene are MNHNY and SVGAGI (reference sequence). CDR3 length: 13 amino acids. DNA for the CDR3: TGTGCCAGCAGTTACTCGACAGATTACGAGCAGTACTTC. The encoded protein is CASSYSTDYEQYF.

Written as DNA, the CDR3 is TGCGCCAGCAGAGAGGTAGCGGCAGAGACCCAGTACTTC. Translating gives CASREVAAETQYF. This chain joins TRBV10-1 and TRBJ2-5, with D possibly TRBD2 on 6 matching bases. Deletions cut 6 bases from V and 4 bases from J, with 12 bases between. This CDR3 contains 13 residues. The germline gives CDR1 WNHNN, CDR2 SYGVQD (reference sequence).

CDR3 region: CASSFLSTSGLFF. CDR3 in DNA: TGTGCCAGCAGTTTTTTAAGCACCTCGGGACTGTTTTTT. The rearrangement uses TRBV12-3 or TRBV12-4 and TRBJ1-4; D not certain. The CDR3 has 13 amino acids. With 3 bases removed from V and 13 bases from J, the gap between germline ends came to 15 bases.